What follows are 14 T cell receptor beta chains derived from one specimen sequenced in a study of T cell changes during pregnancy in multiple sclerosis. Clones were sequenced by immunoSEQ multiplex PCR, and TCRdb holds only the in-frame ones, with some missing. The sample comprises roughly 64,000 clones, roughly 92% of which are singletons, and approximately 1.4% rests with the top ten. The sample here was peripheral blood, taken in the second trimester of pregnancy. These receptors were obtained from a female donor with multiple sclerosis, enrolled in a pregnancy study.

The V and J genes are TRBV28 and TRBJ1-2; a possible D gene is TRBD1 (6 bases). CDR3 length: 14 residues. V dropped 5 bases and J dropped 0 bases, with 10 bases sitting between them. Per the germline V gene, CDR1 is MDHEN and CDR2 is SYDVKM. The CDR3 protein is CASSNTGSNYGYTF. As DNA, the CDR3 is TGTGCCAGCAGTAATACAGGGTCTAACTATGGCTACACCTTC.

V and J are TRBV5-1 and TRBJ1-1; perhaps TRBD1 as D (6 bases). Germline CDR1 and CDR2: SGHRS and YFSETQ. V was clipped by 4 bases and J by 0 bases, with 10 bases between them. The CDR3 extends over 14 amino acids. The CDR3 region has the DNA TGCGCCAGCAGCGACGACAGGATGAACACTGAAGCTTTCTTT. Residues: CASSDDRMNTEAFF.

The chain couples TRBV2 to TRBJ2-3; possible D gene TRBD2, 6 bases. V lost 4 bases to trimming and J lost 1 base, with 9 bases between them. The CDR3 runs 14 residues. Germline assignment: CDR1 SNHLY and CDR2 FYNNEI. CDR3 in DNA: TGTGCCAGCAGTGCTAGCGCCCGCACAGATACGCAGTATTTT. This codes for CASSASARTDTQYF.

The CDR3 DNA reads as TGTGCCAGTAGTAGGGAAGGGGCCCGGACTGAAGCTTTCTTT. This translates into CASSREGARTEAFF. This rearrangement joins TRBV19 to TRBJ1-1; tentative D call: TRBD1 (5 bases). Germline-derived CDR1 and CDR2 are LNHDA and SQIVND (reference sequence). The V end was cut by 4 bases, the J end by 5 bases, with 14 bases between. The CDR3 spans 14 residues.

The gene calls are TRBV5-6 and TRBJ2-7, with 10 positions matching TRBD1. Germline CDR1 and CDR2: SGHDT and YYEEEE. This CDR3 region has 14 residues. J was trimmed by 4 bases and V by 3 bases; bases with no gene match: 4. CDR3 residues: CASSSRTGGYEQYF. The CDR3 DNA reads TGTGCCAGCAGCTCCCGGACAGGGGGGTACGAGCAGTACTTC.

The J gene is TRBJ2-5, the V gene TRBV10-1; 9 bases align to TRBD2. The germline gives CDR1 WNHNN, CDR2 SYGVQD (reference sequence). The length of the CDR3 is 18 residues. J was trimmed by 2 bases and V by 2 bases; bases with no gene match: 12. The CDR3 nucleotides read TGCGCCAGCAGTGAGGTCCTTTGGGGAGCGGGAGGACAAGAGACCCAGTACTTC. It encodes CASSEVLWGAGGQETQYF.

This clone showed up just once. The chain recombines TRBV4-1 with TRBJ2-7; D remains ambiguous. CDR1 MGHRA and CDR2 YSYEKL come from the germline V gene. Trimming stripped 0 bases from V and 4 bases from J, with 16 bases between. The CDR3 has 16 amino acids. CDR3 sequence (DNA): TGCGCCAGCAGCCAAGAAACCTCTATTTCCGTATACGAGCAGTACTTC. Protein product: CASSQETSISVYEQYF.

This chain joins TRBV5-1 and TRBJ2-1, with 11 positions matching TRBD2. CDR1 and CDR2 (germline): SGHRS, YFSETQ. There are 14 residues in the CDR3. Unmatched junction bases numbered 2, after V lost 4 bases and J lost 5 bases. The CDR3 spells CASSPGLADNEQFF. The CDR3 DNA follows: TGCGCCAGCAGCCCGGGACTAGCGGACAATGAGCAGTTCTTC.

The gene calls are TRBV20-1 and TRBJ2-1; D possibly corresponds to TRBD1 (6 bases). CDR3 length equals 11 residues. The germline V gene encodes CDR1 DFQATT and CDR2 SNEGSKA (reference sequence). Trimming stripped 6 bases from V and 5 bases from J, with 8 bases between. The CDR3 DNA is TGCAGTGCCAGGACAGACAATGAGCAGTTCTTC. Translation gives CSARTDNEQFF.

V gene TRBV5-1 combines with J gene TRBJ2-5; a weak D match, TRBD1 (5 bases). CDR1 and CDR2 from the germline V gene are SGHRS and YFSETQ. V was trimmed by 3 bases and J by 4 bases, leaving 7 bases between them. The CDR3 has 12 residues. The CDR3 sequence is CASSWGRETQYF. CDR3 bases: TGCGCCAGCAGCTGGGGCCGAGAGACCCAGTACTTC.

The CDR3 nucleotides read TGTGCCAGCAGCGAGGGACGGGGGTCCTACGAGCAGTACTTC. Translated, it gives CASSEGRGSYEQYF. V usage is TRBV9 and J usage is TRBJ2-7; perhaps TRBD2 as D (6 bases). CDR3 size: 14 residues. Germline-derived CDR1 and CDR2 are SGDLS and YYNGEE. With 3 bases removed from V and 1 base from J, the gap between germline ends came to 11 bases.

The chain is built from TRBV6-1 and TRBJ1-6, with D perhaps matching TRBD1 (5 bases). With 2 bases removed from V and 8 bases from J, the gap between germline ends came to 25 bases. Per the germline V gene, CDR1 is MNHNS and CDR2 is SASEGT. This CDR3 region has 19 residues. In nucleotides, the CDR3 is TGTGCCAGCAGTGAAAGGACTGTTGGGGGGGTTGGGGAGGATTCACCCCTCCACTTT. Its translation is CASSERTVGGVGEDSPLHF.

The V call is TRBV18, the J call TRBJ2-2, with D maybe TRBD1 (6 bases). There are 14 residues in the CDR3. With 4 bases removed from V and 1 base from J, the gap between germline ends came to 7 bases. Per germline, CDR1 KGHSH and CDR2 LQKENI. The CDR3 loop is CASSQGQNTGELFF. The CDR3 nucleotides are TGTGCCAGCTCACAGGGACAGAACACCGGGGAGCTGTTTTTT.

The chain is built from TRBV6-1 and TRBJ1-2; D remains unclear. The germline CDR1 and CDR2 sequences are MNHNS and SASEGT. The V end lost 3 bases, the J end lost 0 bases, and 14 bases lay between the germline ends. The CDR3 spans 16 residues. CDR3 protein: CASSEANRGANYGYTF. In DNA form, the CDR3 reads TGTGCCAGCAGTGAGGCGAACCGGGGAGCTAACTATGGCTACACCTTC.